The rows below give T cell receptor beta chains drawn from one sample of a study of beta chain features in type 1 diabetes. Repertoires were generated with immunoSEQ multiplex PCR, while TCRdb's copy carries only in-frame clones and drops some. Among 95,000 to 150,000 clones listed, 15% to 20% were seen once. Source material: central memory CD4+ T cells from blood. These receptors all come from a man aged 25-40 years with type 1 diabetes. The CDR3 runs from the conserved cysteine through the conserved F or W. D genes are given only for firm matches. Clone size appears in some rows only: once, few, many, or a class for an expanded clone.

CDR3aa: CASSLVGQLAKNIQYF
CDR3nt: TGTGCCAGCAGCTTAGTCGGACAGCTAGCCAAAAACATTCAGTACTTC
d_gene: NA
j_gene: TRBJ2-4
abundance: NA
v_gene: TRBV7-2

CDR3aa: CASSLRTGTDYTF
CDR3nt: TGTGCCAGCAGTCTACGGACTGGGACGGACTACACCTTC
d_gene: NA
j_gene: TRBJ1-2
abundance: NA
v_gene: TRBV27

CDR3aa: CASRGGGTSRNSPLHF
CDR3nt: TGTGCCAGCAGGGGCGGAGGGACAAGTAGAAACTCACCCCTCCACTTT
d_gene: NA
j_gene: TRBJ1-6
abundance: NA
v_gene: TRBV2

CDR3aa: CASTRLRDAYNEQFF
CDR3nt: TGTGCCAGCACCCGTCTGCGGGATGCCTACAATGAGCAGTTCTTC
d_gene: NA
j_gene: TRBJ2-1
abundance: NA
v_gene: TRBV6-5

CDR3aa: CASSLVGGNEQFF
CDR3nt: TGTGCCAGCAGCTTAGTTGGTGGCAATGAGCAGTTCTTC
d_gene: NA
j_gene: TRBJ2-1
abundance: NA
v_gene: TRBV11-1

CDR3aa: CATSRDRALFSYNSPLHF
CDR3nt: TGTGCCACCAGCAGAGACAGGGCACTATTCTCCTATAATTCACCCCTCCACTTT
d_gene: NA
j_gene: TRBJ1-6
abundance: few
v_gene: TRBV15

CDR3aa: CASSPDRDRAPSF
CDR3nt: TGTGCCAGCAGCCCGGACCGGGACAGGGCTCCGTCTTTC
d_gene: TRBD1
j_gene: TRBJ1-2
abundance: few
v_gene: TRBV28

CDR3aa: CASSLVAAGSNSPLHF
CDR3nt: TGCGCCAGCAGCTTGGTGGCGGCGGGGAGTAATTCACCCCTCCACTTT
d_gene: NA
j_gene: TRBJ1-6
abundance: few
v_gene: TRBV5-1

CDR3aa: CASSYGQGNSPLHF
CDR3nt: TGTGCCAGCAGCTACGGACAGGGGAATTCACCCCTCCACTTT
d_gene: TRBD1
j_gene: TRBJ1-6
abundance: NA
v_gene: TRBV5-5

CDR3aa: CASSLTGIGAYEQYF
CDR3nt: TGTGCCAGTAGTCTTACAGGGATAGGCGCCTACGAGCAGTACTTC
d_gene: NA
j_gene: TRBJ2-7
abundance: NA
v_gene: TRBV19

CDR3aa: CASSYSQGSQYF
CDR3nt: TGTGCCAGCAGTTACTCGCAGGGGTCGCAGTATTTT
d_gene: NA
j_gene: TRBJ2-3
abundance: few
v_gene: TRBV6-5

CDR3aa: CASSSRTYNEQFF
CDR3nt: TGTGCCAGCAGCTCCCGCACCTACAATGAGCAGTTCTTC
d_gene: NA
j_gene: TRBJ2-1
abundance: NA
v_gene: TRBV11-1

CDR3aa: CASSPSGGTDTQYF
CDR3nt: TGTGCCAGCAGCCCCAGCGGGGGCACAGATACGCAGTATTTT
d_gene: TRBD2
j_gene: TRBJ2-3
abundance: NA
v_gene: TRBV6-5

CDR3aa: CASREQETQYF
CDR3nt: TGTGCCAGCAGGGAGCAAGAGACCCAGTACTTC
d_gene: NA
j_gene: TRBJ2-5
abundance: NA
v_gene: TRBV19

CDR3aa: CASSLIDSNEKLFF
CDR3nt: TGTGCCAGCAGTTTAATCGACAGTAATGAAAAACTGTTTTTT
d_gene: NA
j_gene: TRBJ1-4
abundance: NA
v_gene: TRBV28

CDR3aa: CASSPSTDTNYGYTF
CDR3nt: TGTGCCAGCAGCCCTTCGACCGATACTAACTATGGCTACACCTTC
d_gene: NA
j_gene: TRBJ1-2
abundance: few
v_gene: TRBV7-2

CDR3aa: CAWNSQALLIADTQYF
CDR3nt: TGTGCCTGGAACTCCCAAGCCCTCCTGATCGCGGATACGCAGTATTTT
d_gene: NA
j_gene: TRBJ2-3
abundance: NA
v_gene: TRBV30

CDR3aa: CASSGQWGELFF
CDR3nt: TGCGCCAGCAGTGGTCAATGGGGGGAGCTGTTTTTT
d_gene: NA
j_gene: TRBJ2-2
abundance: once
v_gene: TRBV10-2

CDR3aa: CSVGGQGSSYEQYF
CDR3nt: TGCAGCGTGGGGGGACAGGGGAGTTCCTACGAGCAGTACTTC
d_gene: TRBD1
j_gene: TRBJ2-7
abundance: few
v_gene: TRBV29-1

CDR3aa: CAWSGGGTTGFYEQYF
CDR3nt: TGTGCCTGGAGTGGAGGCGGGACAACGGGTTTCTACGAGCAGTACTTC
d_gene: NA
j_gene: TRBJ2-7
abundance: NA
v_gene: TRBV30

CDR3aa: CASILERTRTGELFF
CDR3nt: TGTGCCAGCATTCTTGAGAGAACGCGCACCGGGGAGCTGTTTTTT
d_gene: NA
j_gene: TRBJ2-2
abundance: few
v_gene: TRBV7-2

CDR3aa: CASSQDWRSSTDTQYF
CDR3nt: TGTGCCAGCAGCCAAGACTGGAGAAGTAGCACAGATACGCAGTATTTT
d_gene: NA
j_gene: TRBJ2-3
abundance: NA
v_gene: TRBV14

CDR3aa: CASSLTHIGLVHEQYF
CDR3nt: TGTGCCAGCAGCTTAACCCACATCGGACTAGTCCACGAGCAGTACTTC
d_gene: TRBD2
j_gene: TRBJ2-7
abundance: NA
v_gene: TRBV7-2

CDR3aa: CASSLESGETQYF
CDR3nt: TGTGCCAGCAGCTTAGAATCTGGGGAGACCCAGTACTTC
d_gene: NA
j_gene: TRBJ2-5
abundance: NA
v_gene: TRBV7-2

CDR3aa: CASSSGGTQYF
CDR3nt: TGTGCCAGCAGCTCCGGAGGTACGCAGTATTTT
d_gene: NA
j_gene: TRBJ2-3
abundance: NA
v_gene: TRBV7-6

CDR3aa: CASSRPLGYEQYF
CDR3nt: TGTGCCAGCAGCCGCCCACTAGGGTACGAGCAGTACTTC
d_gene: NA
j_gene: TRBJ2-7
abundance: many
v_gene: TRBV6-6

CDR3aa: CASSLVEGHNEQFF
CDR3nt: TGTGCCAGCAGCTTAGTGGAGGGACACAATGAGCAGTTCTTC
d_gene: NA
j_gene: TRBJ2-1
abundance: NA
v_gene: TRBV7-2

CDR3aa: CASSLDTPEDTIYF
CDR3nt: TGTGCCAGCAGTTTAGACACCCCGGAGGACACCATATATTTT
d_gene: NA
j_gene: TRBJ1-3
abundance: many
v_gene: TRBV7-2

CDR3aa: CASRGGSFNYGYTF
CDR3nt: TGTGCCAGCAGAGGTGGCAGTTTCAACTATGGCTACACCTTC
d_gene: NA
j_gene: TRBJ1-2
abundance: NA
v_gene: TRBV6-6

CDR3aa: CASIRGGSGYEQYF
CDR3nt: TGTGCCAGCATCCGGGGCGGTAGCGGCTACGAGCAGTACTTC
d_gene: NA
j_gene: TRBJ2-7
abundance: few
v_gene: TRBV28

CDR3aa: CSVEARQGRETQYF
CDR3nt: TGCAGCGTTGAAGCTCGACAGGGGCGGGAGACCCAGTACTTC
d_gene: TRBD1
j_gene: TRBJ2-5
abundance: NA
v_gene: TRBV29-1

CDR3aa: CASSPRQIQETQYF
CDR3nt: TGTGCCAGCAGCCCCCGGCAGATCCAAGAGACCCAGTACTTC
d_gene: NA
j_gene: TRBJ2-5
abundance: NA
v_gene: TRBV7-2

CDR3aa: CASSQGLQGSYGYTF
CDR3nt: TGCGCCAGCAGCCAAGGTCTACAGGGTAGCTATGGCTACACCTTC
d_gene: NA
j_gene: TRBJ1-2
abundance: NA
v_gene: TRBV4-3

CDR3aa: CASSPPGLVSTSYNEQFF
CDR3nt: TGTGCCAGCTCACCACCGGGACTAGTATCAACCTCCTACAATGAGCAGTTCTTC
d_gene: TRBD2
j_gene: TRBJ2-1
abundance: few
v_gene: TRBV18

CDR3aa: CASSQDRGGAKETQYF
CDR3nt: TGTGCCAGCAGCCAAGATCGGGGGGGAGCTAAAGAGACCCAGTACTTC
d_gene: TRBD2
j_gene: TRBJ2-5
abundance: few
v_gene: TRBV4-2

CDR3aa: CASSSPMGGFTQYF
CDR3nt: TGTGCCAGCAGCTCCCCCATGGGGGGGTTTACGCAGTATTTT
d_gene: TRBD2
j_gene: TRBJ2-3
abundance: NA
v_gene: TRBV5-4

CDR3aa: CASSESSDTQYF
CDR3nt: TGTGCCAGCAGCGAGAGCTCAGATACGCAGTATTTT
d_gene: NA
j_gene: TRBJ2-3
abundance: few
v_gene: TRBV9

CDR3aa: CASSPGPEETQYF
CDR3nt: TGTGCCAGCAGCCCGGGACCCGAAGAGACCCAGTACTTC
d_gene: NA
j_gene: TRBJ2-5
abundance: many
v_gene: TRBV7-2

CDR3aa: CASSLSAEETQYF
CDR3nt: TGTGCCAGCAGCCTAAGCGCGGAAGAGACCCAGTACTTC
d_gene: NA
j_gene: TRBJ2-5
abundance: NA
v_gene: TRBV7-8

CDR3aa: CASSSRTGGYGYTF
CDR3nt: TGTGCCAGCAGCTCCCGGACAGGGGGCTATGGCTACACCTTC
d_gene: TRBD1
j_gene: TRBJ1-2
abundance: few
v_gene: TRBV7-3

CDR3aa: CASSPGGEAFF
CDR3nt: TGTGCCAGCAGTCCAGGGGGTGAAGCTTTCTTT
d_gene: TRBD1
j_gene: TRBJ1-1
abundance: NA
v_gene: TRBV2

CDR3aa: CASSTYSTVDIQYF
CDR3nt: TGTGCCAGCAGTACCTACTCGACAGTGGACATTCAGTACTTC
d_gene: NA
j_gene: TRBJ2-4
abundance: once
v_gene: TRBV27

CDR3aa: CASSESYNSPLHF
CDR3nt: TGTGCCAGCAGCGAGAGCTATAATTCACCCCTCCACTTT
d_gene: NA
j_gene: TRBJ1-6
abundance: few
v_gene: TRBV14

CDR3aa: CAWSVRFNEKLFF
CDR3nt: TGTGCCTGGAGTGTACGGTTTAATGAAAAACTGTTTTTT
d_gene: NA
j_gene: TRBJ1-4
abundance: few
v_gene: TRBV30

CDR3aa: CASTPEYAYNEQFF
CDR3nt: TGCGCCAGCACCCCCGAGTATGCCTACAATGAGCAGTTCTTC
d_gene: NA
j_gene: TRBJ2-1
abundance: few
v_gene: TRBV5-1

CDR3aa: CASSLDAATYEQYF
CDR3nt: TGTGCCAGCAGCTTAGATGCGGCCACCTACGAGCAGTACTTC
d_gene: NA
j_gene: TRBJ2-7
abundance: NA
v_gene: TRBV11-2

CDR3aa: CASSLSRLAGIETQYF
CDR3nt: TGTGCCAGCAGTTTGAGCCGTTTAGCGGGGATAGAGACCCAGTACTTC
d_gene: TRBD2
j_gene: TRBJ2-5
abundance: NA
v_gene: TRBV7-2

CDR3aa: CASSYESSYNEQFF
CDR3nt: TGTGCCAGCAGTTACGAGAGCTCCTACAATGAGCAGTTCTTC
d_gene: NA
j_gene: TRBJ2-1
abundance: few
v_gene: TRBV6-6

CDR3aa: CASSLGQGDTEAFF
CDR3nt: TGTGCCAGCAGCTTAGGACAGGGGGACACTGAAGCTTTCTTT
d_gene: TRBD1
j_gene: TRBJ1-1
abundance: few
v_gene: TRBV7-9